A single sample gave rise to the 23 T cell receptor beta chains below, sequenced in a study of blood T cells in healthy people across ages. Together with a sample-barcoded 5' primer, a J-beta primer mix was included in a second PCR lasting roughly 6 to 12 cycles. TCRdb re-derived calls from the 5' RACE reads in MiXCR, one entry per CDR3 protein. This repertoire shows 1.5 million to 2 million distinct CDR3 sequences, approximately 50% found once; its top ten account for 2.1%. Sequencing input: blood. The receptors were sampled from a woman in her thirties or forties in good health.

This clonotype was detected once. The chain couples TRBV24-1 to TRBJ1-5; 9 bases agree with TRBD1. V shed 4 bases and J 7 bases; nucleotides not matched to a gene: 4. This CDR3 comprises 14 residues. The germline CDR1 and CDR2 sequences are KGHDR and SFDVKD. CDR3 nucleotides: TGTGCCACCAGTGACGGACAGGGGAGACAGCCCCAGCATTTT. Translation gives CATSDGQGRQPQHF.

This sequence joins TRBV7-9 and TRBJ1-5; D may be TRBD1 (6 bases). Germline V gene sequence: CDR1 SEHNR, CDR2 FQNEAQ (reference sequence). This CDR3 is 16 amino acids long. Trimming removed 5 bases from V and 4 bases from J, with 18 bases in between. DNA for the CDR3: TGTGCCAGCAGCCCATGGGGGGGCCAGACTAATCAGCCCCAGCATTTT. The encoded protein is CASSPWGGQTNQPQHF. Drawing the rest from reference TRBV7-9 and TRBJ1-5, the complete variable domain is DTGVSQNPRHKITKRGQNVTFRCDPISEHNRLYWYRQTLGQGPEFLTYFQNEAQLEKSRLLSDRFSAERPKGSFSTLEIQRTEQGDSAMYLCASSPWGGQTNQPQHFGDGTRLSIL.

This clonotype was seen many times. This chain links TRBV7-2 with TRBJ2-1; a weak D match, TRBD2 (6 bases). The CDR3 sequence is 14 residues long. The ends were cut back, 3 bases at V and 1 base at J, with 7 bases in the middle. Germline V gives CDR1 SGHTA, CDR2 FQGNSA. CDR3 bases: TGTGCCAGCAGCTTGGGGGGATCCTACAATGAGCAGTTCTTC. This gives the protein CASSLGGSYNEQFF. The full variable domain, its missing parts supplied by reference TRBV7-2 and TRBJ2-1, is GAGVSQSPSNKVTEKGKDVELRCDPISGHTALYWYRQSLGQGLEFLIYFQGNSAPDKSGLPSDRFSAERTGGSVSTLTIQRTQQEDSAVYLCASSLGGSYNEQFFGPGTRLTVL.

Written as DNA, the CDR3 is TGTGCCAGCAGTTTAAGGGGAGCGGGGGCCTTATCGGAATGCATTCAGTACTTC. Protein sequence: CASSLRGAGALSECIQYF. The genes are TRBV28 and TRBJ2-4; 8 positions agree with TRBD2. Looked up from germline, CDR1 is MDHEN and CDR2 is SYDVKM. After removal of 2 bases from V and 9 bases from J, the junction contained 18 bases not matched to a gene. This CDR3 has 18 residues. The whole variable domain, filled in from reference TRBV28 and TRBJ2-4, reads DVKVTQSSRYLVKRTGEKVFLECVQDMDHENMFWYRQDPGLGLRLIYFSYDVKMKEKGDIPEGYSVSREKKERFSLILESASTNQTSMYLCASSLRGAGALSECIQYFGAGTRLSVL.

This clonotype was found a few times. This chain uses TRBV4-3 with TRBJ2-7; TRBD1 aligns across 9 bases. Germline CDR1 LGHNA, CDR2 YSLEER. The V and J ends lost 0 bases and 2 bases, in that order; junction bases with no gene match: 11. The CDR3 contains 18 residues. CDR3 DNA sequence: TGCGCCAGCAGCCAAGAACATGGTATAGGGGACAGGGCCTACGAGCAGTACTTC. Its protein product is CASSQEHGIGDRAYEQYF.

For the CDR3, the DNA is TGCAGTGCTCTACGGGACCGCAGATACGAGCAGTACTTC. It specifies CSALRDRRYEQYF. The chain uses TRBV20-1 and TRBJ2-7, with D perhaps TRBD1 or TRBD2 (5 bases each). From germline, CDR1 is DFQATT and CDR2 SNEGSKA (reference sequence). With 5 bases removed from V and 4 bases from J, the gap between germline ends came to 15 bases. CDR3 length equals 13 residues.

This clonotype was found once. The chain uses TRBV27 and TRBJ2-1; D unclear. From germline, CDR1 is MNHEY and CDR2 SMNVEV (reference sequence). Trimming cost V 2 bases and J 8 bases, with 19 bases left between them. The CDR3 has 16 amino acids. The CDR3 reads CASSLSPGLVPHEQFF. CDR3 nucleotides: TGTGCCAGCAGTTTAAGTCCCGGCCTAGTCCCACATGAGCAGTTCTTC.

This clonotype was seen once. The V call is TRBV7-9, the J call TRBJ2-1, with D perhaps assigned TRBD1 or TRBD2 (5 bases each). Germline V gene data show CDR1 as SEHNR and CDR2 as FQNEAQ (reference sequence). V lost 2 bases to trimming and J lost 5 bases, with 16 bases between them. The CDR3 loop spans 16 amino acids. The CDR3 loop reads CASSLLNYGTNNEQFF. In nucleotides, the CDR3 is TGTGCCAGCAGCTTATTAAATTACGGGACGAACAATGAGCAGTTCTTC.

The chain is built from TRBV25-1 and TRBJ2-3; D is undetermined. The CDR3 loop spans 14 amino acids. Trimming shortened V by 2 bases and J by 3 bases, and 9 bases separated the two germline ends. CDR1 is MGHDK, CDR2 SYGVNS, per germline. CDR3 protein: CASSEGPWTDTQYF. In nucleotides, the CDR3 is TGTGCCAGCAGTGAAGGACCATGGACAGATACGCAGTATTTT.

This clonotype was recorded a few times. The rearrangement links TRBV6-5 to TRBJ2-6, with D unclear. V was shortened by 2 bases and J by 4 bases, with 9 bases between the two germline ends. The CDR3 length is 15 residues. CDR1 MNHEY and CDR2 SVGAGI come from the germline V gene. CDR3 bases: TGTGCCAGCAGTTACACGGTGCTCGGGGCCAACGTCCTGACTTTC. The encoded protein is CASSYTVLGANVLTF.

The chain joins TRBV4-3 to TRBJ1-2; the match to TRBD1 covers 7 bases. The CDR3 contains 16 residues. CDR1 and CDR2 from the germline V gene are LGHNA and YSLEER. V trimming: 4 bases; J trimming: 8 bases; junction bases outside the gene matches: 16. The CDR3 protein is CASSRNLRDRVWGYTF. CDR3 DNA: TGCGCCAGCAGCCGCAACCTACGGGACAGAGTTTGGGGCTACACCTTC.

Worth noting for this clonotype: Its ends do not fully match the called genes, so a read error is possible. CDR3 amino acids: CASSGPRTSSYNERFF. CDR3 in DNA: TGTGCCAGCAGTGGGCCTCGGACCTCATCCTACAATGAGCGGTTCTTC. This sequence joins TRBV12-3 or TRBV12-4 and TRBJ2-1; D is unclear. This CDR3 has 16 residues.

V and J are TRBV4-3 and TRBJ2-7, with 7 bases aligning to TRBD2. The junction had 21 bases not matched to a gene; V was cut back by 4 bases and J by 12 bases. The CDR3 is 16 residues long. CDR1 is LGHNA and CDR2 is YSLEER in the germline V gene. This chain's CDR3 is CASSPLSGAPGETRYF. Written as DNA, the CDR3 is TGCGCCAGCAGCCCTCTCAGCGGGGCGCCCGGTGAGACCCGGTACTTC.

J is TRBJ2-2 and V is TRBV20-1; D assignment may be TRBD1 or TRBD2 (6 bases each). Germline V gives CDR1 DFQATT, CDR2 SNEGSKA (reference sequence). The CDR3 spans 14 residues. V lost 3 bases and J 2 bases, leaving 10 bases between the germline ends. The CDR3 spells CSASGGRNTGELFF. In nucleotides, the CDR3 is TGCAGTGCTAGCGGGGGCCGAAACACCGGGGAGCTGTTTTTT.

This clonotype was seen only a few times. A junction end diverges from the germline sequence, so it may reflect a read error. The V gene is TRBV6-2 or TRBV6-3, the J gene TRBJ2-1; TRBD1 matches at 8 bases. Germline CDR1 is MNHEY and CDR2 is SVGEGT. This CDR3 is built from 16 residues. The CDR3 spells CASNYVAGGPYNEQFF. The CDR3 DNA follows: TGTGCCAGCAATTACGTGGCAGGGGGCCCCTACAATGAGCAGTTCTTC.

This clonotype was recorded a few times. V usage is TRBV7-2 and J usage is TRBJ2-3; D ambiguous. Trimming removed 2 bases at V and 6 bases at J, with 9 bases between. The length of the CDR3 is 13 residues. The V gene's germline CDR1 is SGHTA and CDR2 FQGNSA. CDR3 nucleotides: TGTGCCAGCAGCTTATCTGGGGTGGATACGCAGTATTTT. This translates into CASSLSGVDTQYF. The full variable domain, completed using reference TRBV7-2 and TRBJ2-3, is GAGVSQSPSNKVTEKGKDVELRCDPISGHTALYWYRQSLGQGLEFLIYFQGNSAPDKSGLPSDRFSAERTGGSVSTLTIQRTQQEDSAVYLCASSLSGVDTQYFGPGTRLTVL.

This clonotype was seen a few times. This rearrangement joins TRBV6-5 to TRBJ1-2, with D perhaps matching TRBD1 (5 bases). Germline CDR1 MNHEY, CDR2 SVGAGI. This CDR3 has 16 amino acids. Trimming removed 0 bases from V and 4 bases from J, with 15 bases in between. Written as DNA, the CDR3 is TGTGCCAGCAGTTACTCGGCTGAAGGGGTGGGCTATGGCTACACCTTC. It yields the protein CASSYSAEGVGYGYTF.

This clonotype appeared a few times. V usage is TRBV7-2 and J usage is TRBJ2-7; either TRBD1 or TRBD2 may fit D (5 bases each). The CDR3 has 14 amino acids. Germline CDR1 is SGHTA and CDR2 is FQGNSA. V lost 2 bases, J lost 2 bases, and 10 bases lay in between. CDR3 sequence (DNA): TGTGCCAGCAGCTTAATGGGGACCCCCTACGAGCAGTACTTC. Amino acids: CASSLMGTPYEQYF.

V and J are TRBV6-5 and TRBJ2-5, with TRBD1 identical over 9 bases. The germline CDR1 and CDR2 sequences are MNHEY and SVGAGI. This CDR3 comprises 15 residues. The V segment lost 5 bases and the J segment 2 bases; nucleotides outside the gene matches: 6. CDR3 region: CASSNDRGGQETQYF. The CDR3 coding sequence is TGTGCCAGCAGTAACGACAGGGGGGGACAAGAGACCCAGTACTTC.

This clonotype was detected a few times. J is TRBJ2-5 and V is TRBV24-1, with D perhaps TRBD2 (6 bases). CDR1 is KGHDR and CDR2 is SFDVKD in the germline V gene. The germline V and J ends were trimmed by 4 bases and 5 bases, with 13 bases remaining between them. The length of the CDR3 is 14 residues. The CDR3 DNA is TGTGCCACCAGTGACCAGGGAGGTGGTGAGACCCAGTACTTC. As protein: CATSDQGGGETQYF.

The sample holds a few counts of this clonotype. The V gene is TRBV28, the J gene TRBJ2-7; D is uncertain. The germline V gene has CDR1 MDHEN and CDR2 SYDVKM. This CDR3 is 14 amino acids long. Trimming removed 3 bases at V and 0 bases at J, with 9 bases between. CDR3 DNA: TGTGCCAGCAGTTTGCTCGCCCCCTCCTACGAGCAGTACTTC. It codes for CASSLLAPSYEQYF.

The gene calls are TRBV4-3 and TRBJ1-2; D may be TRBD1 (6 bases). CDR1 is LGHNA, CDR2 YSLEER, per germline. V was shortened by 3 bases and J by 7 bases, with 12 bases between the two germline ends. CDR3 length: 13 residues. CDR3 region: CASSHGGGSGYTF. CDR3 sequence (DNA): TGCGCCAGCAGCCATGGTGGGGGCAGTGGCTACACCTTC.

The V gene is TRBV6-6, the J gene TRBJ2-5; weak D call: TRBD1 (6 bases). Looked up from germline, CDR1 is MNHNY and CDR2 is SVGAGI (reference sequence). V was pared by 7 bases and J by 0 bases, with 9 bases between. This CDR3 region has 13 residues. DNA for the CDR3: TGTGCCAGCACTTGGACAGACCAAGAGACCCAGTACTTC. Its translation: CASTWTDQETQYF.